The next 32 T cell receptor beta chains were all read from a single sample in a study of T cell responses to AZD1222 COVID-19 vaccine. The method was immunoSEQ multiplex PCR; TCRdb's version includes in-frame clones alone and lacks a portion of them. The table has approximately 90,000 clones, approximately 88% seen once. The source was peripheral blood, collected on day 0 of AZD1222 vaccination. The receptors here all came from an adult in good health.

V and J are TRBV18 and TRBJ2-6; perhaps TRBD1 as D (5 bases). Germline V CDR1 and CDR2: KGHSH, LQKENI. The CDR3 spans 17 residues. V was clipped by 6 bases and J by 0 bases, with 15 bases between them. In nucleotides, the CDR3 is TGTGCCAGCTCCCTAAATAGGGGCGTCTCTGGGGCCAACGTCCTGACTTTC. This gives the protein CASSLNRGVSGANVLTF.

This clone was seen just once. V is TRBV5-1 and J is TRBJ1-1; 7 bases map to TRBD1. This CDR3 spans 15 amino acids. Looked up from germline, CDR1 is SGHRS and CDR2 is YFSETQ. V lost 3 bases and J lost 0; bases outside the gene matches: 5. This CDR3 is CASSWTGQLNTEAFF. CDR3 DNA: TGCGCCAGCAGCTGGACGGGACAGTTGAACACTGAAGCTTTCTTT.

J is TRBJ1-3 and V is TRBV29-1; D might be TRBD1 (5 bases). Trimming pared 5 bases from V and 0 bases from J, leaving 8 bases between. Germline-derived CDR1 and CDR2 are SQVTM and ANQGSEA. There are 13 residues in the CDR3. This chain's CDR3 is CSVWGDSGNTIYF. The CDR3 DNA follows: TGCAGCGTTTGGGGGGACTCTGGAAACACCATATATTTT. The whole variable domain, remainder taken from reference TRBV29-1 and TRBJ1-3, is SAVISQKPSRDICQRGTSLTIQCQVDSQVTMMFWYRQQPGQSLTLIATANQGSEATYESGFVIDKFPISRPNLTFSTLTVSNMSPEDSSIYLCSVWGDSGNTIYFGEGSWLTVV.

The V call is TRBV5-1, the J call TRBJ2-4, with D possibly TRBD1 on 6 matching bases. This CDR3 has 14 residues. V was shortened by 4 bases and J by 5 bases, with 13 bases between the two germline ends. Germline CDR1 reads SGHRS; CDR2 reads YFSETQ. The CDR3 coding sequence is TGCGCCAGCAGCCGTACGACAGGAGAAAACATTCAGTACTTC. It translates to CASSRTTGENIQYF.

The rearrangement joins TRBV10-3 to TRBJ1-2; a possible D gene is TRBD1 (5 bases). The CDR3 has 12 amino acids. Germline V CDR1 and CDR2: ENHRY, SYGVKD. The V gene lost 8 bases and the J gene lost 8 bases, with 15 bases spanning the gap. This chain's CDR3 is CAIGRRGGGYTF. In DNA, the CDR3 is TGTGCCATCGGGAGGAGGGGTGGAGGCTACACCTTC.

The chain has TRBV5-1 and TRBJ2-2, with 7 bases matching TRBD2. The junction had 8 bases not matched to a gene; V was cut back by 2 bases and J by 7 bases. Germline loops: CDR1 SGHRS, CDR2 YFSETQ. The CDR3 extends over 15 amino acids. CDR3 nucleotides: TGCGCCAGCAGCTTCGGCGGGAGCGTCGACGGGGAGCTGTTTTTT. It specifies CASSFGGSVDGELFF.

This chain links TRBV7-8 with TRBJ2-7; D is unclear. This CDR3 comprises 13 residues. Germline lookup yields CDR1 SGHVS and CDR2 FQNEAQ. Trimming removed 2 bases at V and 0 bases at J, with 5 bases between. The CDR3 DNA is TGTGCCAGCAGCTTAACAAACTCCTACGAGCAGTACTTC. Its protein product is CASSLTNSYEQYF.

V usage is TRBV27 and J usage is TRBJ2-2, with D perhaps TRBD2 (6 bases). The CDR3 is 15 amino acids. Trimming left V 7 bases short and J 1 base short, with 13 bases between. Germline V CDR1 and CDR2: MNHEY, SMNVEV (reference sequence). CDR3 DNA sequence: TGTGCCAGCACCTCGGGACTTCTGAACACCGGGGAGCTGTTTTTT. It is translated as CASTSGLLNTGELFF.

The chain joins TRBV15 to TRBJ2-3, with D perhaps TRBD1 (5 bases). This CDR3 has 15 residues. Germline assignment: CDR1 LNHNV and CDR2 YYDKDF (reference sequence). Trimming shortened V by 5 bases and J by 1 base, and 13 bases separated the two germline ends. CDR3 in amino acids: CATSYIGVGTDTQYF. Here the CDR3 DNA reads TGTGCCACCAGCTATATAGGGGTAGGCACAGATACGCAGTATTTT.

With respect to this clone: The junction and the germline gene differ at one end; a read error may be behind it. The CDR3 here is CASTDISGTGSPILF. In nucleotides, the CDR3 is TGTGCCAGCACCGATATCTCCGGGACAGGGAGCCCCATACTTTTT. This chain joins TRBV2 and TRBJ1-4, with 9 bases identical to TRBD1. Germline CDR1 and CDR2: SNHLY and FYNNEI. This CDR3 has 15 amino acids.

The chain is built from TRBV28 and TRBJ1-6, with 7 bases aligning to TRBD1. J gave up 6 bases and V 6 bases, and 11 bases lay outside the gene matches. CDR1 MDHEN and CDR2 SYDVKM come from the germline V gene. CDR3 length equals 16 residues. CDR3 nucleotides: TGTGCCAGCAGCTCGGGAGGGGGCGTCGGTAATTCACCCCTCCACTTT. Translation gives CASSSGGGVGNSPLHF.

The gene calls are TRBV5-1 and TRBJ2-7; tentative D call: TRBD2 (5 bases). CDR3 size: 15 residues. Germline loops: CDR1 SGHRS, CDR2 YFSETQ. Trimming pared 0 bases from V and 6 bases from J, leaving 16 bases between. The chain's CDR3 is CASSLASSRVSEQYF. Written as DNA, the CDR3 is TGCGCCAGCAGCTTGGCGTCTAGCCGAGTCAGCGAGCAGTACTTC.

V gene TRBV12-3 or TRBV12-4 combines with J gene TRBJ1-5; tentatively, D is TRBD1 (5 bases). V was clipped by 5 bases and J by 7 bases, with 12 bases between them. The CDR3 loop spans 13 amino acids. The CDR3: CASSNQGEQPQHF. CDR3 bases: TGTGCCAGCAGTAACCAGGGAGAACAGCCCCAGCATTTT.

The chain recombines TRBV5-1 with TRBJ2-2; a possible D gene is TRBD2 (5 bases). The CDR3 sequence is 16 residues long. The V end lost 2 bases, the J end lost 6 bases, and 17 bases lay between the germline ends. Germline-derived CDR1 and CDR2 are SGHRS and YFSETQ. CDR3 loop: CASSFAGPRLPGELFF. In DNA, the CDR3 is TGCGCCAGCAGCTTTGCGGGCCCCAGGCTCCCCGGGGAGCTGTTTTTT.

V is TRBV23-1 and J is TRBJ1-2; perhaps TRBD1 as D (5 bases). TRBV23-1 is an ORF, and what it does is uncertain. This CDR3 comprises 17 residues. V was cut by 2 bases and J by 4 bases, with 20 bases left in between. In DNA, the CDR3 is TGCGCCAGCAGTCAAATGGCGGACACCCCATTTTTCTATGGCTACACCTTC. It codes for CASSQMADTPFFYGYTF.

The rearrangement uses TRBV5-4 and TRBJ1-6; 12 bases align to TRBD1. V lost 4 bases to trimming and J lost 6 bases; unmatched junction nucleotides: 5. The CDR3 extends over 16 amino acids. Germline V CDR1 and CDR2: SGHNT, YYREEE (reference sequence). In nucleotides, the CDR3 is TGTGCCAGCAGCCCGGGACAGGGGGCTAGTAATTCACCCCTCCACTTT. It codes for CASSPGQGASNSPLHF.

The genes are TRBV4-1 and TRBJ1-2, with 10 bases lining up with TRBD1. CDR3 length: 14 residues. CDR1 is MGHRA and CDR2 is YSYEKL in the germline V gene. Germline trimming cut 2 bases from V and 8 bases from J; bases unmatched to any gene: 5. CDR3 nucleotide sequence: TGCGCCAGCAGCCAACAGGGACAGGGGACAGGCTACACCTTC. Its protein is CASSQQGQGTGYTF.

The rearrangement joins TRBV3-1 (or the pseudogene TRBV3-2) to TRBJ2-5, with 11 positions matching TRBD1. The CDR3 runs 16 residues. J lost 5 bases, V lost 4 bases, and 9 bases had no gene match. Germline CDR1 LGHDT, CDR2 YNNKEL (reference sequence). In DNA, the CDR3 is TGTGCCAGCAGCCCGCTTGGGACAGGGGGGAGGGAGACCCAGTACTTC. Encoded protein: CASSPLGTGGRETQYF.

The chain couples TRBV18 to TRBJ2-7; the match to TRBD2 covers 8 bases. Germline V gene lookup returns CDR1 KGHSH and CDR2 LQKENI. This CDR3 has 15 amino acids. J gave up 0 bases and V 3 bases, and 4 bases lay outside the gene matches. The CDR3 loop reads CASSPSSGSSYEQYF. CDR3 coding DNA: TGTGCCAGCTCACCCTCCAGCGGGAGCTCCTACGAGCAGTACTTC.

This rearrangement joins TRBV10-3 to TRBJ2-7; no reliable D call. The CDR3 covers 12 residues. Per the germline V gene, CDR1 is ENHRY and CDR2 is SYGVKD. V lost 4 bases and J lost 4, with 8 bases in between. This chain's CDR3 is CAISAKGYEQYF. The DNA for the CDR3 is TGTGCCATCAGTGCCAAGGGATACGAGCAGTACTTC.

This clone was picked up a small number of times. This sequence joins TRBV27 and TRBJ1-5; D is unresolved. V was clipped by 0 bases and J by 7 bases, with 7 bases between them. The CDR3 spans 13 residues. The germline V gene has CDR1 MNHEY and CDR2 SMNVEV (reference sequence). In DNA form, the CDR3 reads TGTGCCAGCAGTTTATCCCTCAGGCAGCCCCAGCATTTT. This encodes CASSLSLRQPQHF.

The chain links TRBV11-3 to TRBJ2-7; 11 bases match TRBD1. The V gene end was trimmed by 1 base and the J gene end by 3 bases; junction bases not matched to a gene: 8. Germline lookup yields CDR1 SGHNT and CDR2 YENEEA. There are 17 residues in the CDR3. DNA for the CDR3: TGTGCCAGCAGCTTAGTCGCCGGGACAGGGGGTTTCTACGAGCAGTACTTC. The encoded protein is CASSLVAGTGGFYEQYF.

The rearrangement uses TRBV3-1 (or the pseudogene TRBV3-2) and TRBJ1-2, with 10 bases fitting TRBD1. CDR1 is LGHDT, CDR2 YNNKEL, per germline (reference sequence). V dropped 6 bases and J dropped 4; count of bases not matched to a gene: 8. CDR3 length: 15 residues. The CDR3 bases are TGTGCCAGCAGACAGACAGGGGGCTCGGGCTATGGCTACACCTTC. Translated, it gives CASRQTGGSGYGYTF.

The chain carries TRBV4-1 and TRBJ2-5; 7 bases fit TRBD1. Germline V gene data show CDR1 as MGHRA and CDR2 as YSYEKL. V shed 3 bases and J 3 bases; nucleotides not matched to a gene: 1. The CDR3 has 13 residues. This CDR3 is CASSQGTEETQYF. CDR3 in DNA: TGCGCCAGCAGCCAGGGGACAGAAGAGACCCAGTACTTC.

The rearrangement uses TRBV10-3 and TRBJ1-1; D is undetermined. Germline-derived CDR1 and CDR2 are ENHRY and SYGVKD. With 10 bases removed from V and 5 bases from J, the gap between germline ends came to 11 bases. The CDR3 covers 11 residues. The DNA of the CDR3 is TGTGCCACCCGGACGGGGACTGAAGCTTTCTTT. Translated, it gives CATRTGTEAFF.

This CDR3 reads CASSPGLAGAYEQYF. The CDR3 bases are TGTGCCAGCAGCCCGGGACTAGCGGGAGCTTACGAGCAGTACTTC. The chain joins TRBV5-4 to TRBJ2-7; 14 bases are shared with TRBD2. The length of the CDR3 is 15 residues. The germline gives CDR1 SGHNT, CDR2 YYREEE (reference sequence). J lost 4 bases, V lost 4 bases, and 4 bases had no gene match.

The rearrangement links TRBV2 to TRBJ2-7; unclear D gene. This CDR3 contains 13 residues. Germline V lookup: CDR1 SNHLY, CDR2 FYNNEI. Deletions cut 3 bases from V and 2 bases from J, with 8 bases between. The CDR3 DNA follows: TGTGCCAGCAGTGATCGCCCCCCCTACGAGCAGTACTTC. Its translation is CASSDRPPYEQYF.

The chain combines TRBV2 with TRBJ2-4; 7 nucleotides line up with TRBD1. The CDR3 runs 13 residues. Trimming at V came to 8 bases and at J to 6 bases, leaving 7 bases not matched to a gene. Per germline, CDR1 SNHLY and CDR2 FYNNEI. This CDR3 reads CASGTGTANIQYF. The CDR3 DNA is TGTGCCAGCGGTACCGGGACAGCAAACATTCAGTACTTC. The variable domain in full, completed from reference TRBV2 and TRBJ2-4, reads EPEVTQTPSHQVTQMGQEVILRCVPISNHLYFYWYRQILGQKVEFLVSFYNNEISEKSEIFDDQFSVERPDGSNFTLKIRSTKLEDSAMYFCASGTGTANIQYFGAGTRLSVL.

This chain joins TRBV27 and TRBJ2-1; D is tentatively TRBD1 or TRBD2 (5 bases each). Germline V gene sequence: CDR1 MNHEY, CDR2 SMNVEV (reference sequence). CDR3 length: 14 residues. The V and J ends lost 3 bases and 2 bases respectively, with 8 bases between them. The CDR3 DNA is TGTGCCAGCAGTTTGTCGGGACCCTACAATGAGCAGTTCTTC. This encodes CASSLSGPYNEQFF.

This chain links TRBV11-3 with TRBJ1-3, with 8 bases aligning to TRBD1. CDR1 is SGHNT, CDR2 YENEEA, per germline. Trimming took 5 bases from V and 3 from J; bases not matched to a gene: 9. CDR3 length: 16 residues. CDR3 protein: CASSNGQGKGGNTIYF. The CDR3 DNA reads TGTGCCAGCAGCAACGGACAGGGTAAAGGTGGAAACACCATATATTTT. Based on the CDR3 plus reference TRBV11-3 and TRBJ1-3, the full variable domain is EAGVVQSPRYKIIEKKQPVAFWCNPISGHNTLYWYLQNLGQGPELLIRYENEEAVDDSQLPKDRFSAERLKGVDSTLKIQPAELGDSAVYLCASSNGQGKGGNTIYFGEGSWLTVV.

The rearrangement links TRBV7-3 to TRBJ2-1; the D call may be TRBD1 or TRBD2 (5 bases each). The CDR3 consists of 15 residues. V was clipped by 5 bases and J by 0 bases, with 11 bases between them. Germline V CDR1 and CDR2: SGHTA, FQGTGA. The CDR3 coding sequence is TGTGCCAGCAGCCCGGGGCGCAGCTCCTACAATGAGCAGTTCTTC. Its translation is CASSPGRSSYNEQFF.

The rearrangement uses TRBV7-9 and TRBJ2-7; D is undetermined. The V gene's germline CDR1 is SEHNR and CDR2 FQNEAQ (reference sequence). This CDR3 is 14 amino acids long. Trimming took 0 bases from V and 2 from J, leaving 8 bases between them. The CDR3 sequence: CASSLAGLTYEQYF. The CDR3 DNA reads as TGTGCCAGCAGCTTAGCGGGTCTTACCTACGAGCAGTACTTC.